This passage covers 31 T cell receptor beta chains from one sample sequenced in a study of radiation and T cells in renal cell carcinoma. Clones were sequenced by immunoSEQ multiplex PCR, and TCRdb holds only the in-frame ones, with some missing. The table shows some 130,000 clones, with more than 80% occurring only once. Indicated time point: blood 2 weeks post-SBRT. Treatment indicated: 15 Gy SBRT to primary tumor, nephrectomy 4 weeks later. The specimen comprised blood, sampled from a patient whose treatment included radiotherapy and nephrectomy. All receptors come from a woman aged 55 to 70 with renal cell carcinoma.

This chain uses TRBV9 with TRBJ2-7; 8 bases agree with TRBD1. Germline V gene data show CDR1 as SGDLS and CDR2 as YYNGEE. The V segment lost 3 bases and the J segment 2 bases; nucleotides outside the gene matches: 4. This CDR3 has 14 amino acids. The CDR3 bases are TGTGCCAGCAGCGGGGGGACAGGTCCCTACGAGCAGTACTTC. It encodes CASSGGTGPYEQYF.

The rearrangement uses TRBV27 and TRBJ1-2; a weak D match, TRBD1 (5 bases). Germline V lookup: CDR1 MNHEY, CDR2 SMNVEV (reference sequence). This CDR3 is built from 16 residues. Trimming took 6 bases from V and 1 from J, leaving 18 bases between them. The CDR3 loop is CASRPWGGTFNYGYTF. The CDR3 coding sequence is TGTGCCAGCAGGCCGTGGGGGGGAACGTTTAACTATGGCTACACCTTC.

The chain recombines TRBV2 with TRBJ1-1, with D maybe TRBD1 (6 bases). Germline CDR1 is SNHLY and CDR2 is FYNNEI. The CDR3 consists of 14 residues. Between the trimmed V and J ends, which lost 1 base and 3 bases, there was a span of 9 bases. The CDR3: CASSEEGGYTEAFF. CDR3 DNA sequence: TGTGCCAGCAGTGAAGAGGGGGGCTACACTGAAGCTTTCTTT.

The chain combines TRBV30 with TRBJ2-3; 11 nucleotides line up with TRBD2. The germline V gene encodes CDR1 GTSNPN and CDR2 SVGIG (reference sequence). The CDR3 is 15 residues long. With 4 bases clipped from V and 3 bases from J, the junction kept 6 bases outside the gene matches. The CDR3, as DNA: TGTGCCTGGACTACTAGCGGGAGAGTAACAGATACGCAGTATTTT. Its protein product is CAWTTSGRVTDTQYF. Looking up the rest from reference TRBV30 and TRBJ2-3 gives the full variable domain: SQTIHQWPATLVQPVGSPLSLECTVEGTSNPNLYWYRQAAGRGLQLLFYSVGIGQISSEVPQNLSASRPQDRQFILSSKKLLLSDSGFYLCAWTTSGRVTDTQYFGPGTRLTVL.

A few counts support this clone. V usage is TRBV27 and J usage is TRBJ1-5, with a tentative D call TRBD1 (5 bases). Trimming stripped 4 bases from V and 2 bases from J, with 9 bases between. Germline CDR1 MNHEY, CDR2 SMNVEV (reference sequence). The length of the CDR3 is 14 residues. The CDR3 spells CASSSLGGNQPQHF. CDR3 coding DNA: TGTGCCAGCAGTTCCTTGGGGGGCAATCAGCCCCAGCATTTT.

This chain links TRBV6-6 with TRBJ2-7; no firm D call. The CDR3 is 11 residues long. In germline, CDR1 is MNHNY, CDR2 SVGAGI (reference sequence). The V and J ends lost 2 bases and 4 bases respectively, with 3 bases between them. The CDR3 loop reads CASSYAYEQYF. The CDR3 coding sequence is TGTGCCAGCAGTTACGCGTACGAGCAGTACTTC.

The chain's CDR3 is CASSRDRSSGNTIYF. The CDR3 region has the DNA TGTGCCAGCAGTAGGGACAGGTCCTCTGGAAACACCATATATTTT. The J gene is TRBJ1-3, the V gene TRBV6-1; 8 bases line up with TRBD1. The CDR3 sequence is 15 residues long. The germline CDR1 and CDR2 sequences are MNHNS and SASEGT. Germline trimming cut 5 bases from V and 0 bases from J; bases unmatched to any gene: 3.

The chain carries TRBV30 and TRBJ1-1, with unresolved D. Germline V gives CDR1 GTSNPN, CDR2 SVGIG (reference sequence). The CDR3 has 12 residues. V shed 0 bases and J shed 8 bases, with 10 bases lying between them. The CDR3 DNA follows: TGTGCCTGGAGTGTACGGCGGGAGGAAGCTTTCTTT. Its translation is CAWSVRREEAFF.

This chain uses TRBV27 with TRBJ1-2, with D possibly matching TRBD1 (5 bases). The V end was cut by 1 base, the J end by 4 bases, with 13 bases between. The CDR3 spans 15 residues. From germline, CDR1 is MNHEY and CDR2 SMNVEV (reference sequence). CDR3 residues: CASSLFGGEGYGYTF. In DNA, the CDR3 is TGTGCCAGCAGTTTATTTGGGGGAGAGGGCTATGGCTACACCTTC.

The rearrangement links TRBV4-1 to TRBJ2-4; D is possibly TRBD1 (8 bases). CDR1 MGHRA and CDR2 YSYEKL come from the germline V gene. CDR3 length: 15 residues. V was cut by 1 base and J by 9 bases, with 16 bases left in between. The CDR3 is CASSQADREGGIQYF. CDR3 sequence (DNA): TGCGCCAGCAGCCAAGCGGACAGGGAGGGTGGCATTCAGTACTTC.

This clone appeared a single time. CDR3 amino acids: CASSGDSRTYEQYF. The CDR3 DNA reads as TGTGCCAGCAGCGGGGACAGTAGGACTTACGAGCAGTACTTC. The chain joins TRBV5-6 to TRBJ2-7, with 7 bases lining up with TRBD1. CDR1 and CDR2 from the germline V gene are SGHDT and YYEEEE. CDR3 size: 14 residues. Trimming at V came to 4 bases and at J to 4 bases, leaving 8 bases not matched to a gene.

This chain connects TRBV7-2 to TRBJ1-2, with TRBD1 as a possible D gene (6 bases). CDR3 length equals 13 residues. Trimming pared 5 bases from V and 8 bases from J, leaving 15 bases between. The germline V gene has CDR1 SGHTA and CDR2 FQGNSA. The CDR3 DNA sequence: TGTGCCAGCAGCCCCGAGGGGGGCGGAGGCTACACCTTC. Amino acid sequence: CASSPEGGGGYTF.

The chain joins TRBV5-1 to TRBJ2-7, with D possibly matching TRBD1 (6 bases). V was cut by 2 bases and J by 5 bases, with 11 bases left in between. The CDR3 spans 13 residues. Germline-derived CDR1 and CDR2 are SGHRS and YFSETQ. Here the CDR3 DNA reads TGCGCCAGCAGCTTCCAGGGGTCCAACGAGCAGTACTTC. This encodes CASSFQGSNEQYF.

The V and J genes are TRBV11-2 and TRBJ2-1, with D tentatively TRBD1 (6 bases). Trimming took 5 bases from V and 6 from J, leaving 11 bases between them. This CDR3 region has 13 residues. Per germline, CDR1 SGHAT and CDR2 FQNNGV. CDR3 bases: TGTGCCAGCAGCACGACACAGGGCAATGAGCAGTTCTTC. Its translation is CASSTTQGNEQFF.

The chain links TRBV19 to TRBJ1-1; weak D call: TRBD1 (5 bases). V was pared by 1 base and J by 4 bases, with 19 bases between. The CDR3 totals 17 residues. Germline V gives CDR1 LNHDA, CDR2 SQIVND (reference sequence). CDR3 nucleotide sequence: TGTGCCAGTAGTATAGGCGCCATACGGGGCAGGTTCACTGAAGCTTTCTTT. Protein: CASSIGAIRGRFTEAFF.

The rearrangement links TRBV5-3 to TRBJ2-7; no firm D call. TRBV5-3 is an ORF, with its function uncertain. The germline V and J ends were trimmed by 4 bases and 12 bases, with 5 bases remaining between them. The CDR3 has 8 residues. The chain's CDR3 is CARSTVYF. DNA of the CDR3: TGTGCCAGAAGCACCGTGTACTTC.

This sequence joins TRBV4-1 and TRBJ2-5, with 8 nucleotides matching TRBD1. There are 15 residues in the CDR3. Trimming cost V 3 bases and J 0 bases; bases outside gene matches: 3. CDR1 MGHRA and CDR2 YSYEKL come from the germline V gene. The CDR3 sequence: CASSHQGAYQETQYF. For the CDR3, the DNA is TGCGCCAGCAGCCATCAGGGGGCCTACCAAGAGACCCAGTACTTC.

This rearrangement joins TRBV19 to TRBJ2-2; 7 bases are shared with TRBD1. Germline trimming cut 8 bases from V and 6 bases from J; bases unmatched to any gene: 12. Germline V gene lookup returns CDR1 LNHDA and CDR2 SQIVND (reference sequence). This CDR3 is built from 15 residues. The CDR3 coding sequence is TGTGCCAGTGGGACAGTAGGTGCCCTGGCCGGGGAGCTGTTTTTT. This gives the protein CASGTVGALAGELFF. Filled out from reference TRBV19 and TRBJ2-2, the complete variable domain reads DGGITQSPKYLFRKEGQNVTLSCEQNLNHDAMYWYRQDPGQGLRLIYYSQIVNDFQKGDIAEGYSVSREKKESFPLTVTSAQKNPTAFYLCASGTVGALAGELFFGEGSRLTVL.

The sample holds one count of this clone. The chain recombines TRBV7-3 with TRBJ2-1, with D possibly matching TRBD1 (6 bases). Germline V gene data show CDR1 as SGHTA and CDR2 as FQGTGA. Trimming pared 0 bases from V and 5 bases from J, leaving 11 bases between. This CDR3 contains 15 residues. CDR3 DNA: TGTGCCAGCAGCTTAACTATTAGGGGGAACAATGAGCAGTTCTTC. Translated: CASSLTIRGNNEQFF. Complete variable domain (other parts from reference TRBV7-3 and TRBJ2-1): GAGVSQTPSNKVTEKGKYVELRCDPISGHTALYWYRQSLGQGPEFLIYFQGTGAADDSGLPNDRFFAVRPEGSVSTLKIQRTERGDSAVYLCASSLTIRGNNEQFFGPGTRLTVL.

This chain links TRBV7-2 with TRBJ2-3; D ambiguous. Deletions cut 8 bases from V and 5 bases from J, with 11 bases between. There are 12 residues in the CDR3. Germline lookup yields CDR1 SGHTA and CDR2 FQGNSA. In DNA form, the CDR3 reads TGTGCCAGCGCACTTTGGTTAGATACGCAGTATTTT. Translated, it gives CASALWLDTQYF.

The chain couples TRBV18 to TRBJ2-3; a possible D gene is TRBD1 (5 bases). The V end was cut by 2 bases, the J end by 5 bases, with 5 bases between. The germline CDR1 and CDR2 sequences are KGHSH and LQKENI. The CDR3 runs to 12 residues. The CDR3 spells CASSPRGDTQYF. In nucleotides, the CDR3 is TGTGCCAGCTCACCAAGGGGAGATACGCAGTATTTT. Drawing the rest from reference TRBV18 and TRBJ2-3, the complete variable domain is NAGVMQNPRHLVRRRGQEARLRCSPMKGHSHVYWYRQLPEEGLKFMVYLQKENIIDESGMPKERFSAEFPKEGPSILRIQQVVRGDSAAYFCASSPRGDTQYFGPGTRLTVL.

This clone was seen just once. This rearrangement joins TRBV19 to TRBJ2-6, with D unclear. CDR1 is LNHDA, CDR2 SQIVND, per germline (reference sequence). The ends were cut back, 5 bases at V and 1 base at J, with 9 bases in the middle. CDR3 length equals 15 residues. The CDR3 DNA reads TGTGCCAGTAGTGAAACACTGTCTGGGGCCAACGTCCTGACTTTC. Its translation: CASSETLSGANVLTF.

The chain is built from TRBV7-9 and TRBJ2-5, with 13 bases identical to TRBD2. This CDR3 contains 16 residues. Looked up from germline, CDR1 is SEHNR and CDR2 is FQNEAQ (reference sequence). V was clipped by 3 bases and J by 4 bases; unmatched bases: 5. This chain's CDR3 is CASSFTSGGASETQYF. DNA of the CDR3: TGTGCCAGCAGCTTCACTAGCGGGGGGGCCTCAGAGACCCAGTACTTC.

This clone turned up a few times. This sequence joins TRBV9 and TRBJ1-1; D uncertain. Trimming took off 0 bases at V and 4 bases at J, with 10 bases between the two ends. The germline gives CDR1 SGDLS, CDR2 YYNGEE. This CDR3 is 14 amino acids long. The CDR3 sequence is CASSVGRVGTEAFF. In DNA form, the CDR3 reads TGTGCCAGCAGCGTAGGTCGTGTGGGCACTGAAGCTTTCTTT. The variable domain in full, with the rest retrieved from reference TRBV9 and TRBJ1-1, is DSGVTQTPKHLITATGQRVTLRCSPRSGDLSVYWYQQSLDQGLQFLIQYYNGEERAKGNILERFSAQQFPDLHSELNLSSLELGDSALYFCASSVGRVGTEAFFGQGTRLTVV.

This clone was seen only once. The genes are TRBV6-1 and TRBJ2-3; D possibly corresponds to TRBD2 (6 bases). Germline V gene data show CDR1 as MNHNS and CDR2 as SASEGT. The V end was cut by 6 bases, the J end by 2 bases, with 12 bases between. The CDR3 sequence is 14 residues long. In nucleotides, the CDR3 is TGTGCCAGCAGACCGGGACTTAACACAGATACGCAGTATTTT. Its protein is CASRPGLNTDTQYF.

The V gene is TRBV27, the J gene TRBJ1-1; weak D call: TRBD1 (5 bases). The CDR3 is made up of 14 amino acids. Germline CDR1 is MNHEY and CDR2 is SMNVEV (reference sequence). Trimming took off 6 bases at V and 6 bases at J, with 17 bases between the two ends. The CDR3 sequence is CASRRGSPGAEAFF. The DNA for the CDR3 is TGTGCCAGCAGGCGGGGCTCCCCAGGCGCTGAAGCTTTCTTT.

The CDR3 DNA follows: TGCGCCAGCAGCTTGTCCTCGCGGACTAGCGGGGGCGAGACCCAGTACTTC. This translates into CASSLSSRTSGGETQYF. The V gene is TRBV5-1, the J gene TRBJ2-5, with 13 bases identical to TRBD2. V was pared by 1 base and J by 5 bases, with 8 bases of the junction left unmatched. From germline, CDR1 is SGHRS and CDR2 YFSETQ. The CDR3 is made up of 17 amino acids.

The J gene is TRBJ1-2, the V gene TRBV5-4; TRBD1 matches 10 bases. With 0 bases clipped from V and 2 bases from J, the junction kept 7 bases outside the gene matches. The CDR3 is made up of 17 amino acids. The germline V gene encodes CDR1 SGHNT and CDR2 YYREEE (reference sequence). CDR3 bases: TGTGCCAGCAGCTTGGCCCTGGGGACAGGGGAAAACTATGGCTACACCTTC. The encoded protein is CASSLALGTGENYGYTF. The variable domain in full, completed from reference TRBV5-4 and TRBJ1-2, reads ETGVTQSPTHLIKTRGQQVTLRCSSQSGHNTVSWYQQALGQGPQFIFQYYREEENGRGNFPPRFSGLQFPNYSSELNVNALELDDSALYLCASSLALGTGENYGYTFGSGTRLTVV.

This chain joins TRBV4-3 and TRBJ2-1; D is unresolved. CDR3 length: 13 amino acids. CDR1 and CDR2 (germline): LGHNA, YSLEER. V was cut by 1 base and J by 9 bases, with 10 bases left in between. The CDR3 spells CASSQGLQAEQFF. CDR3 nucleotides: TGCGCCAGCAGCCAAGGACTCCAGGCTGAGCAGTTCTTC.

The table lists this clone with a count of one. The V call is TRBV19, the J call TRBJ1-1, with D perhaps TRBD1 (6 bases). Between the trimmed V and J ends, which lost 5 bases and 3 bases, there was a span of 10 bases. The germline gives CDR1 LNHDA, CDR2 SQIVND (reference sequence). The CDR3 has 13 residues. In DNA, the CDR3 is TGTGCCAGTAGTCGACAGGACTACACTGAAGCTTTCTTT. It yields the protein CASSRQDYTEAFF.

This chain links TRBV5-1 with TRBJ2-5; weak D call: TRBD2 (7 bases). CDR1 and CDR2 from the germline V gene are SGHRS and YFSETQ. Trimming cost V 6 bases and J 2 bases, with 14 bases left between them. The CDR3 spans 14 residues. CDR3 amino acids: CASTLGGVQETQYF. DNA of the CDR3: TGCGCCAGCACCTTAGGGGGGGTTCAAGAGACCCAGTACTTC.